This TCR beta chain stems from a study of CD8+ T cells in alopecia areata. As for this clone: Its antigen is not known.

Regarding the study as a whole: Higher clonality and more expanded CD8+ clones appeared in lesional than normal scalp. Normal skin contains resident alphabeta T cells, and these are also sequenced in scalp samples.

Trimming left V 1 base short and J 6 bases short, with 12 bases between. Germline CDR1 is WSHSY and CDR2 is SAAADI. The CDR3 is made up of 14 amino acids. Alopecia areata patients had lesional scalp punch biopsies and peripheral blood taken from them. Isolation of CD4+ and CD8+ T cells from PBMCs was achieved by sorting. The sequencing template was cDNA reverse transcribed from extracted RNA. The assay was immunoSEQ multiplex PCR, and TCRdb's table has in-frame clones only and misses some. The sample consists of about 30,000 clones, 62% of them appearing once. The chain uses TRBV10-2 and TRBJ1-1; perhaps TRBD1 as D (5 bases). Sample: NKG2D-high CD8+ T cells sorted from blood. The source of this sequence is a human donor with alopecia areata. The CDR3 sequence is CASSEWGGRAEAFF. The DNA for the CDR3 is TGCGCCAGCAGTGAGTGGGGCGGGAGGGCTGAAGCTTTCTTT.